This TCR beta chain was captured in a study of T cells after yellow fever vaccination. About the research overall: Preparation used SMART-Seq v4 Ultra Low Input for the low-cell-number fractions.

MiXCR was run by TCRdb on the 5' RACE reads, yielding one entry per CDR3 protein. The sample has 400,000 or so distinct CDR3 sequences; around a tenth are singletons. Deletions cut 3 bases from V and 10 bases from J, with 16 bases between. The CDR3 is 14 amino acids. CDR1 and CDR2 (germline): MNHEY, SVGAGI. The chain links TRBV6-5 to TRBJ1-5; D might be TRBD1 (6 bases). The sequencing used PBMCs, collected on the day of the first yellow fever vaccination. This TCR was recovered from a man aged 18 to 29 who received the YFV17D yellow fever vaccine. DNA of the CDR3: TGTGCCAGCAGTTATGCCCCTCAAGGGGGTCCCCAGCATTTT. It codes for CASSYAPQGGPQHF.